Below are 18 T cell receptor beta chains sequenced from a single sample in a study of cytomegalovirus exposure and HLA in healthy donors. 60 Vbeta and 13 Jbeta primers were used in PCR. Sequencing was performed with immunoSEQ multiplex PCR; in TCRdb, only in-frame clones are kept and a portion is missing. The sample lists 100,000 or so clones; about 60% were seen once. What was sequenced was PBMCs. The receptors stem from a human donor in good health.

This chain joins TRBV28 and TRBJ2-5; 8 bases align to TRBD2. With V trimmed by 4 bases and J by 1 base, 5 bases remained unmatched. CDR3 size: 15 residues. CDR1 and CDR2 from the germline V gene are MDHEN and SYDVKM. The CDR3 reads CASSYGGATQETQYF. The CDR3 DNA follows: TGTGCCAGCAGTTACGGGGGGGCGACCCAAGAGACCCAGTACTTC. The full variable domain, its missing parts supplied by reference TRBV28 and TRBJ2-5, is DVKVTQSSRYLVKRTGEKVFLECVQDMDHENMFWYRQDPGLGLRLIYFSYDVKMKEKGDIPEGYSVSREKKERFSLILESASTNQTSMYLCASSYGGATQETQYFGPGTRLLVL.

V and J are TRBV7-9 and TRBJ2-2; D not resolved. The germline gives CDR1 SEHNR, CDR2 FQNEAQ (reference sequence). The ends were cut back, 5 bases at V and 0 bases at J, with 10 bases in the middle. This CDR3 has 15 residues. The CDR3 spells CASSLASANTGELFF. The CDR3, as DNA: TGTGCCAGCAGCCTCGCCAGCGCGAACACCGGGGAGCTGTTTTTT.

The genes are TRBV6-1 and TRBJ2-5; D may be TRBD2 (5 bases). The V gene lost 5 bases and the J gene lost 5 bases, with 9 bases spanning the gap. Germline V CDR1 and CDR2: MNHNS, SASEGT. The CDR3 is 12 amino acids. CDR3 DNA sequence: TGTGCCAGCAGTTCGGGGTTGGAGACCCAGTACTTC. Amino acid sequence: CASSSGLETQYF.

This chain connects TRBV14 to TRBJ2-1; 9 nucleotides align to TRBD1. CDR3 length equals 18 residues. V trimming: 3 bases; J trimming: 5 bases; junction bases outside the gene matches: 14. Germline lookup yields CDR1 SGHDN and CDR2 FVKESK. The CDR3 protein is CASSHKSLQGAGDNEQFF. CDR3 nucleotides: TGTGCCAGCAGCCACAAATCCCTACAGGGGGCAGGGGACAATGAGCAGTTCTTC.

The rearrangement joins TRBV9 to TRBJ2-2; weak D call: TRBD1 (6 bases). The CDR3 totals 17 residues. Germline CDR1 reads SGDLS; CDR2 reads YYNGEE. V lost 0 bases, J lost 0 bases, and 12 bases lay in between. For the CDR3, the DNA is TGTGCCAGCAGCGTAGGGCCATGGACAGCGAACACCGGGGAGCTGTTTTTT. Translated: CASSVGPWTANTGELFF.

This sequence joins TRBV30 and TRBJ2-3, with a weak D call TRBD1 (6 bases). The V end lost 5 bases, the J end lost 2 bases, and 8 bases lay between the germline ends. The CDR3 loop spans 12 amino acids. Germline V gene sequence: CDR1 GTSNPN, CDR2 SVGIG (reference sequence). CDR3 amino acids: CAWGDNTDTQYF. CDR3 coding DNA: TGTGCCTGGGGGGACAACACAGATACGCAGTATTTT.

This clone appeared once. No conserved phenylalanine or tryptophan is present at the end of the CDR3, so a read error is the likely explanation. This CDR3 reads CATSAGAQGTEAFL. The CDR3, as DNA: TGTGCCACCAGCGCAGGGGCGCAGGGCACTGAAGCTTTCCTT. V and J are TRBV15 and TRBJ1-1; weak D call: TRBD1 (6 bases). Trimming stripped 5 bases from V and 4 bases from J, with 14 bases between. The CDR3 sequence is 14 residues long. The germline V gene has CDR1 LNHNV and CDR2 YYDKDF (reference sequence).

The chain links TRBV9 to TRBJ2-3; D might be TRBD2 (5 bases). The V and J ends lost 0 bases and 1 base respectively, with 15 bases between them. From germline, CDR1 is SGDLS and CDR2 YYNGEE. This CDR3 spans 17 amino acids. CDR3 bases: TGTGCCAGCAGCGTAGATCTACGACTAAGCGGCACAGATACGCAGTATTTT. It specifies CASSVDLRLSGTDTQYF.

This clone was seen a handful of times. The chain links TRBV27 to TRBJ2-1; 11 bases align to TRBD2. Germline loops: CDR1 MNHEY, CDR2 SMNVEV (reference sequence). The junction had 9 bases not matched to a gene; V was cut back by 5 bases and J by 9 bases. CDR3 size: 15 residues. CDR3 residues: CASSPTSGKPGEQFF. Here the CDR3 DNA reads TGTGCCAGCAGTCCGACTAGCGGGAAGCCGGGTGAGCAGTTCTTC.

This CDR3 is CASSPRTNYEQFF. The CDR3 nucleotides read TGTGCCAGCAGCCCGAGGACTAATTATGAGCAGTTCTTC. This chain joins TRBV11-2 and TRBJ2-1, with a weak D call TRBD2 (6 bases). V lost 5 bases to trimming and J lost 8 bases, with 13 bases between them. From germline, CDR1 is SGHAT and CDR2 FQNNGV. The CDR3 is made up of 13 amino acids.

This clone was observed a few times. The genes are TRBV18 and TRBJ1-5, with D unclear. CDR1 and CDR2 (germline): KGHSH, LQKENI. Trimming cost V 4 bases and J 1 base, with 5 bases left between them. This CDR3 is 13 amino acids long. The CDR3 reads CASSLASNQPQHF. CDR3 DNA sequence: TGTGCCAGCTCACTAGCGAGCAATCAGCCCCAGCATTTT.

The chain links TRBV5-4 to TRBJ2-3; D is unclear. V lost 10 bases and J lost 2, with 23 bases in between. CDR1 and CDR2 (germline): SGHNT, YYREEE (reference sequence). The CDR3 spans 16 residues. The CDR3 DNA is TGTGCCGCTCGGAGAGGAAGCCCGCTCATCACAGATACGCAGTATTTT. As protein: CAARRGSPLITDTQYF.

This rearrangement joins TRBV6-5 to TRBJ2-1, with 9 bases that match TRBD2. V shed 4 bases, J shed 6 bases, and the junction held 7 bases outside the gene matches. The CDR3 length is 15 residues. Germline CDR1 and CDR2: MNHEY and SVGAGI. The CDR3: CASSFETSGSNEQFF. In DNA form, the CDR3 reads TGTGCCAGCAGTTTTGAGACTAGCGGTTCCAATGAGCAGTTCTTC.

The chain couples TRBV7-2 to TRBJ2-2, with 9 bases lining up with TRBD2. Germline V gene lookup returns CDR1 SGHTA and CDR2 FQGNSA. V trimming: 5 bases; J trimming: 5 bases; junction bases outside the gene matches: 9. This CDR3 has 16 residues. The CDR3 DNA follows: TGTGCCAGCAGCCCCTTAGCGGGAGTTGGAACCGGGGAGCTGTTTTTT. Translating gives CASSPLAGVGTGELFF. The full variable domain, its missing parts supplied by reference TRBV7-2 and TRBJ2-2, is GAGVSQSPSNKVTEKGKDVELRCDPISGHTALYWYRQSLGQGLEFLIYFQGNSAPDKSGLPSDRFSAERTGGSVSTLTIQRTQQEDSAVYLCASSPLAGVGTGELFFGEGSRLTVL.

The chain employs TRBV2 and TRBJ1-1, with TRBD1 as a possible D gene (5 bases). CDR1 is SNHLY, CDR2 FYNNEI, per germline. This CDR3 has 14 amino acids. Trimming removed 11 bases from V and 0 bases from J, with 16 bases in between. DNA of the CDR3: TGTGCCGACCACGGGCAGGGTCTGAACACTGAAGCTTTCTTT. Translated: CADHGQGLNTEAFF.

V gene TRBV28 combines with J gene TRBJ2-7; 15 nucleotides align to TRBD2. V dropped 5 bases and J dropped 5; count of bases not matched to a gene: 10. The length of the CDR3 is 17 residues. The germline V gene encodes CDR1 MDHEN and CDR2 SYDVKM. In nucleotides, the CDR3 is TGTGCCAGCAGTCCCTCCCGGGGACTAGCGGGAGGTAACGAGCAGTACTTC. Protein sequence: CASSPSRGLAGGNEQYF.

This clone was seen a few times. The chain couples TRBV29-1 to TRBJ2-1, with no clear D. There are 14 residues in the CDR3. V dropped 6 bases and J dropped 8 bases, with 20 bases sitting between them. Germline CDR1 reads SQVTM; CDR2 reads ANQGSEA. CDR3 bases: TGCAGCGTCACTATACCCGGAGTAACGTATGAGCAGTTCTTC. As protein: CSVTIPGVTYEQFF.

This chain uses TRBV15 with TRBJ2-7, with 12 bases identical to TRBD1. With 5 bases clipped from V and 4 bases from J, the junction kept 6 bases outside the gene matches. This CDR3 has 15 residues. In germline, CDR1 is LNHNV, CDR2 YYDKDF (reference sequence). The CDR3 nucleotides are TGTGCCACCAGCCCCGGGACAGGGGGCTCGTACGAGCAGTACTTC. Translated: CATSPGTGGSYEQYF.